The clone carrying this T cell receptor (beta chain) was recorded at least ten times. Its antigen remains unidentified. TCRdb's table, derived via immunoSEQ multiplex PCR, lists solely in-frame clones and lacks some. There are over 150,000 clones in the sample; approximately 60% occur only once, and 10% lies in the top ten. The CDR3 has 14 residues. V dropped 6 bases and J dropped 8 bases, with 18 bases sitting between them. In germline, CDR1 is SGHRS, CDR2 YFSETQ. These data belong to a study of shared clonotypes between healthy human individuals. Study at large: Each donor contributed plates that comprised three CD4 naive, three CD4 memory, two CD8 naive and one CD8 memory.

Study findings and constraints: Sharing across a handful of donors was seen in 4.5% to 5.5% of naive CD4 clonotypes.

What was sequenced was memory CD4+ T cells sorted from blood. Subset specified: CD45RA-negative fraction. The TCR originated in a man in his thirties or forties in good health. V usage is TRBV5-1 and J usage is TRBJ2-1, with D possibly being TRBD2 (5 bases). This chain's CDR3 is CASTVGILGDEQFF. The CDR3 DNA sequence: TGCGCCAGCACGGTCGGTATCCTCGGGGATGAGCAGTTCTTC. The complete variable domain, with remaining parts taken from reference TRBV5-1 and TRBJ2-1, reads KAGVTQTPRYLIKTRGQQVTLSCSPISGHRSVSWYQQTPGQGLQFLFEYFSETQRNKGNFPGRFSGRQFSNSRSEMNVSTLELGDSALYLCASTVGILGDEQFFGPGTRLTVL.